The sequence of this T cell receptor beta chain was determined in a study of blood T cell repertoires in COVID-19. Overall study context: The samples span acute and convalescent COVID-19 from the United States, Italy and Spain. In each case, the material was cDNA or gDNA derived from T cells, B-cell-depleted T cells, or PBMCs.

The table lists this clone with a count of one. TCRdb's table, derived via immunoSEQ multiplex PCR, lists solely in-frame clones and lacks some. The sample records 60,000 to 80,000 clones, around 84% being singletons. The CDR3 runs to 12 residues. The V end was cut by 6 bases, the J end by 0 bases, with 3 bases between. Material for sequencing was peripheral blood. This TCR derives from a man between 65 and 80 years old with acute or convalescent COVID-19. The chain combines TRBV12-3 or TRBV12-4 with TRBJ1-3; D is undetermined. Written as DNA, the CDR3 is TGTGCCAGCAGACTCTCTGGAAACACCATATATTTT. Its protein product is CASRLSGNTIYF.